This TCR beta chain was recorded in a study of siplizumab effects on memory and regulatory T cells (dated by TCRdb to about 2019). For context, the study as a whole: The study examined how the anti-CD2 antibody siplizumab affects alloreactive T-cell subsets in allogeneic mixed lymphocyte reactions built from human PBMCs.

Study-wide findings and limitations: Among mappable alloreactive CD4+ clones, the Treg-derived fraction averaged approximately 63% with siplizumab versus 25% to 30% in control reactions. For roughly 75-97% of proliferating CD4+ or CD8+ clones, no naive or memory phenotype could be assigned. Siplizumab significantly lowered the cumulative frequency of alloreactive sequences that could be traced to unstimulated CD4+ memory T cells. The suppressive function of proliferating Tregs from siplizumab cultures was not functionally confirmed. Sequences below about 10^-5 frequency were poorly captured, so only a minor fraction of alloreactive clones could be mapped to unstimulated subsets. Greater diversity appeared to be present in unstimulated naive T cells than in memory T cells, and a substantial contribution to the alloresponse seemed to be made by naive cells.

In addition, sequencing in three donor pairs included unstimulated CD8+ effector memory subsets alongside CD4+ naive, CD8+ naive, CD8+ TEMRA and CD4+ memory subsets. Sorted unstimulated T cells and proliferating T cells recovered from mixed lymphocyte reactions were subjected to TCRbeta CDR3 sequencing. Fresh whole blood from 9 to 11 HLA-typed healthy donors was used to isolate PBMCs. On this clone itself: What antigen it recognizes has not been identified. The record has no base qualities; no much larger clone is one base away.

The protocol used for the library was the immunoSEQ multiplex PCR assay. The deep sequencing platform assayed roughly 10^5 TCR templates per sample. Genomic DNA extracted from sorted T cells was the material used for TCRbeta CDR3 sequencing. Turning to the authors' computational methods: The R programming language was used for clonal analysis of the TCRbeta CDR3 data. Alloreactive CD4+ and CD8+ clones were identified by comparing unstimulated samples to CFSE-low samples taken after the reaction. Alloreactive CD4+ clones were assigned to regulatory or non-regulatory origin by matching sequences to sorted unstimulated Treg and non-Treg repertoires. TCRdb mirrors the immuneACCESS table, restricted to in-frame sequences. Some clones are absent from its copies; in checked studies, under half trace to an unresolved V gene, and the reason for the others is unknown. The V and J calls and clone size were taken over from that table, and D and trimming were inferred from the DNA. This sample holds tens of thousands of clones; 70% to 90% were observed only once. Roughly 0.23% of the sample comes from the top ten.

The germline V and J ends show losses of 0 bases and 1 base respectively, and no gene match explains 8 bases of the junction. CDR1 and CDR2, per the germline V gene, are SGHDT and YYEEEE. Reading from cysteine to phenylalanine, the CDR3 counts 18 amino acids. CDR3 DNA only is kept here, 54 bases in frame from base 1. The V and J segments used are TRBV5-6 and TRBJ2-2; a stretch of 8 junction bases matches TRBD2. Material for sequencing was naive CD4+ T cells sorted from blood. Interpreted using the paper, the cell subset or site label stands for: unstimulated naive T cells. The sequence was collected from a human donor in good health. The encoded CDR3 is CASSLGPAGGQNTGELFF. The sequenced DNA is TGTGCCAGCAGCTTGGGTCCGGCGGGAGGCCAGAACACCGGGGAGCTGTTTTTT.